These T cell receptor beta chains were read from a single sample in a study of cytomegalovirus exposure and HLA in healthy donors. Using immunoSEQ multiplex PCR, the repertoire was profiled, and TCRdb retains in-frame clones only, with some absent. The sample includes 90,000 to 150,000 clones, approximately 80% seen only once; the top ten take approximately 11%. The sequencing sample was made of PBMCs. All receptors come from a man aged 40-49 years in good health and CMV-seropositive. Each CDR3 is given with its conserved first and last residue. D genes are given only for firm matches. Rows may omit the clone size; those that give it use once, few, many or a size class.

V: TRBV9; J: TRBJ2-5; D: NA; size: NA; DNA: TGTGCCAGCAGCGGAACCGGGACAATACAAGAGACCCAGTACTTC; CDR3: CASSGTGTIQETQYF
V: TRBV5-1; J: TRBJ2-5; D: NA; size: once; DNA: TGCGCCAGCAGCTTGGCTGCGGCTAGTGAGACCCAGTACTTC; CDR3: CASSLAAASETQYF
V: TRBV7-8; J: TRBJ2-2; D: NA; size: NA; DNA: TGTGCCAGCAGCTTAGGCACTCGGGGGTCGAACACCGGGGAGCTGTTTTTT; CDR3: CASSLGTRGSNTGELFF
V: TRBV4-1; J: TRBJ1-1; D: NA; size: NA; DNA: TGCGCCAGCAGCCTAAACGAGGGAGGGTACACTGAAGCTTTCTTT; CDR3: CASSLNEGGYTEAFF
V: TRBV7-6; J: TRBJ1-2; D: NA; size: few; DNA: TGTGCCAGCAGCTTAGGGCCGGCAGGGGCTAACTATGGCTACACCTTC; CDR3: CASSLGPAGANYGYTF
V: TRBV4-3; J: TRBJ2-4; D: TRBD2; size: few; DNA: TGCGCCAGCAGCCCGGACCCTAGCGGGGGGGCGAACAGTCAGTACTTC; CDR3: CASSPDPSGGANSQYF
V: TRBV2; J: TRBJ1-4; D: NA; size: NA; DNA: TGTGCCAGCAGTGTTCTAGTGGGGAGGCCAGCGAAACTGTTTTTT; CDR3: CASSVLVGRPAKLFF
V: TRBV7-9; J: TRBJ1-1; D: NA; size: NA; DNA: TGTGCCAGCAGCTTAGCGCTGGGGGCGTGGACTGAAGCTTTCTTT; CDR3: CASSLALGAWTEAFF
V: TRBV20-1; J: TRBJ2-7; D: NA; size: few; DNA: TGCAGTGCTAGCCGGGGCGAGCAGTACTTC; CDR3: CSASRGEQYF
V: TRBV15; J: TRBJ1-2; D: TRBD1; size: NA; DNA: TGTGCCACCAGCGGTTCCGGACAGGGTGGGGATGGCTACACCTTC; CDR3: CATSGSGQGGDGYTF
V: TRBV7-2; J: TRBJ1-3; D: NA; size: NA; DNA: TGTGCCAGCAGCTTAGTCCTCTCCAGAACGGGAAACACCATATATTTT; CDR3: CASSLVLSRTGNTIYF
V: TRBV19; J: TRBJ2-3; D: TRBD1; size: NA; DNA: TGTGCCAGTAGTATCATAGGGGGCAGGGATACGCAGTATTTT; CDR3: CASSIIGGRDTQYF
V: TRBV28; J: TRBJ1-2; D: NA; size: NA; DNA: TGTGCCAGCAGTTTAGTGGGCTCGAGCTATGGCTACACCTTC; CDR3: CASSLVGSSYGYTF
V: TRBV7-3; J: TRBJ1-1; D: TRBD1; size: NA; DNA: TGTGCCAGCAGCTCTGCAGGGGGAACCACTGAAGCTTTCTTT; CDR3: CASSSAGGTTEAFF
V: TRBV19; J: TRBJ2-1; D: NA; size: NA; DNA: TGTGCCAGTAGTATAGATCGGGCCTACAATGAGCAGTTCTTC; CDR3: CASSIDRAYNEQFF
V: TRBV7-7; J: TRBJ2-5; D: NA; size: NA; DNA: TGTGCTAGCAGCTCGACAAGCATCGAGACCCAGTACTTC; CDR3: CASSSTSIETQYF
V: TRBV10-3; J: TRBJ2-7; D: NA; size: NA; DNA: TGTGCCATCAGTGAGCCGACAGACCACGAGCAGTACTTC; CDR3: CAISEPTDHEQYF
V: TRBV5-4; J: TRBJ1-6; D: TRBD1; size: NA; DNA: TGTGCCAGCAGCTTCGGGACAGGGATCTATTCACCCCTCCACTTT; CDR3: CASSFGTGIYSPLHF
V: TRBV13; J: TRBJ2-3; D: NA; size: NA; DNA: TGTGCCAGCAGCTTTAGCAATGCGGTAGGGGGTATCTTTAGCACAGATACGCAGTATTTT; CDR3: CASSFSNAVGGIFSTDTQYF
V: TRBV27; J: TRBJ1-4; D: NA; size: NA; DNA: TGTGCCAGCAGTTTATTAGACAGAGGTGCTTTTAAACTGTTTTTT; CDR3: CASSLLDRGAFKLFF
V: TRBV12-5; J: TRBJ1-1; D: NA; size: NA; DNA: TGTGCTAGTGGGACGGGGACAGAAGCTTTCTTT; CDR3: CASGTGTEAFF
V: TRBV5-1; J: TRBJ1-3; D: NA; size: NA; DNA: TGCGCCAGCAGCGAGACAGCGACCTCTGGAAACACCATATATTTT; CDR3: CASSETATSGNTIYF
V: TRBV6-6; J: TRBJ1-4; D: NA; size: NA; DNA: TGTGCCAGCAGTTTACTCGGGGTGCCTAATGAAAAACTGTTTTTT; CDR3: CASSLLGVPNEKLFF
V: TRBV4-3; J: TRBJ2-7; D: TRBD2; size: NA; DNA: TGCGCCAGCAGCCCAGGACTAGCGGGCTACGAGCAGTACTTC; CDR3: CASSPGLAGYEQYF
V: TRBV7-2; J: TRBJ2-1; D: NA; size: NA; DNA: TGTGCCAGCAGCCCCGGCCAAACAGGGATGGGTTACAATGAGCAGTTCTTC; CDR3: CASSPGQTGMGYNEQFF
V: TRBV2; J: TRBJ2-1; D: TRBD2; size: NA; DNA: TGTGCCAGCAAGGAAACTAGCGGGGGCTACAATGAGCAGTTCTTC; CDR3: CASKETSGGYNEQFF
V: TRBV4-2; J: TRBJ1-6; D: NA; size: few; DNA: TGTGCCAGCAGCTTAGGGAGCTCCTATAATTCACCCCTCCACTTT; CDR3: CASSLGSSYNSPLHF
V: TRBV5-1; J: TRBJ2-5; D: TRBD2; size: NA; DNA: TGCGCCAGCAGCTTGGTACCTAGCGGGGGGGAGACCCAGTACTTC; CDR3: CASSLVPSGGETQYF
V: TRBV27; J: TRBJ2-7; D: NA; size: NA; DNA: TGTGCCAGCAGTTTAAGGAGCCCCGTATCCTACGAGCAGTACTTC; CDR3: CASSLRSPVSYEQYF
V: TRBV19; J: TRBJ1-2; D: TRBD1; size: NA; DNA: TGTGCCAGTAGTACCTACACCGGGACAGGGATTAACTATGGCTACACCTTC; CDR3: CASSTYTGTGINYGYTF
V: TRBV5-3; J: TRBJ1-5; D: NA; size: NA; DNA: TGTGCCAGAAGCTTGGTAGCACCCGATAATCAGCCCCAGCATTTT; CDR3: CARSLVAPDNQPQHF